This TCR beta chain was found in a study of shared clonotypes between healthy human individuals. This clone was observed a few times. The CDR3 is 13 residues long. V lost 5 bases and J lost 1, with 7 bases in between. In germline, CDR1 is LNHDA, CDR2 SQIVND (reference sequence). Profiled with immunoSEQ multiplex PCR; TCRdb holds only in-frame clones, not every one. The table lists about 1.1 million clones, approximately 80% of them singletons. The sequenced material came from memory CD4+ T cells from PBMCs. The subset was: CD45RA-negative fraction. The TCR was taken from a man younger than 35 in good health. Some clones in this sample may be carry-over from other donors' samples. The chain joins TRBV19 to TRBJ2-3; D is unclear. The chain's CDR3 is CASSPLGTDTQYF. The CDR3 coding sequence is TGTGCCAGTAGTCCCCTAGGCACAGATACGCAGTATTTT.